One sample yielded the 30 T cell receptor beta chains listed below, sequenced in a study of T cells in Graves' hyperthyroidism and ophthalmopathy. Amplification of TCR beta CDR3 regions was performed using RNA transcripts as template. The primer set for the first-round RT-PCR of the TCR CDR3 was HTBI. TCRdb re-analysed the multiplex PCR reads in MiXCR, keeping a single row per CDR3 protein. The table shows under 350,000 distinct CDR3 sequences, with about 21% occurring only once. What was sequenced was blood. The receptors stem from a woman in her fifties or sixties with Graves' hyperthyroidism.

The genes are TRBV9 and TRBJ2-3; tentative D call: TRBD1 (6 bases). Germline V lookup: CDR1 SGDLS, CDR2 YYNGEE. This CDR3 is 16 amino acids long. V lost 4 bases and J lost 3, with 18 bases in between. This CDR3 reads CASSISTGMRTDTQYF. In DNA, the CDR3 is TGTGCCAGCAGCATCTCTACAGGGATGAGGACAGATACGCAGTATTTT. Full variable domain (remainder filled in from reference TRBV9 and TRBJ2-3): DSGVTQTPKHLITATGQRVTLRCSPRSGDLSVYWYQQSLDQGLQFLIQYYNGEERAKGNILERFSAQQFPDLHSELNLSSLELGDSALYFCASSISTGMRTDTQYFGPGTRLTVL.

The V gene is TRBV27, the J gene TRBJ1-2; D gene uncertain. In germline, CDR1 is MNHEY, CDR2 SMNVEV (reference sequence). Trimming removed 3 bases from V and 0 bases from J, with 11 bases in between. This CDR3 has 15 residues. CDR3 residues: CASSFTGQANYGYTF. The CDR3 DNA sequence: TGTGCCAGCAGTTTCACCGGGCAGGCTAACTATGGCTACACCTTC.

This clonotype was detected ten times or more. V and J are TRBV2 and TRBJ2-3; D gene ambiguous. Germline assignment: CDR1 SNHLY and CDR2 FYNNEI. Between the trimmed V and J ends, which lost 7 bases and 1 base, there was a span of 6 bases. This CDR3 is built from 12 residues. The DNA of the CDR3 is TGTGCCAGCACCCCGGGCACAGATACGCAGTATTTT. Its protein is CASTPGTDTQYF.

The CDR3 protein is CASSFSGGNQPQHF. In nucleotides, the CDR3 is TGTGCCAGCAGTTTTAGTGGGGGCAATCAGCCCCAGCATTTT. This sequence joins TRBV27 and TRBJ1-5, with unresolved D. Germline lookup yields CDR1 MNHEY and CDR2 SMNVEV (reference sequence). The CDR3 loop spans 14 amino acids. V shed 3 bases and J shed 2 bases, with 8 bases lying between them.

CDR3 sequence: CASSSSGLGGNEQFF. CDR3 DNA sequence: TGTGCCAGCAGCTCTTCGGGCCTCGGAGGCAATGAGCAGTTCTTC. The chain carries TRBV11-3 and TRBJ2-1, with D possibly matching TRBD2 (5 bases). CDR1 and CDR2 (germline): SGHNT, YENEEA. Trimming took 4 bases from V and 6 from J, leaving 16 bases between them. The CDR3 spans 15 residues.

This clonotype has more than one count but fewer than ten. The chain uses TRBV3-1 and TRBJ2-5; D is perhaps TRBD2 (5 bases). CDR1 is LGHDT, CDR2 YNNKEL, per germline (reference sequence). The CDR3 extends over 12 amino acids. Trimming left V 6 bases short and J 5 bases short, with 10 bases between. Written as DNA, the CDR3 is TGTGCCAGCAGTCAAACTAGGGAGACCCAGTACTTC. Translated, it gives CASSQTRETQYF.

The chain links TRBV12-3 or TRBV12-4 to TRBJ1-5, with D maybe TRBD1 (6 bases). The CDR3 has 14 amino acids. V was pared by 6 bases and J by 4 bases, with 13 bases between. CDR3 DNA: TGTGCCAGCAGCAGCGGGACATTGAATCAGCCCCAGCATTTT. Its protein is CASSSGTLNQPQHF.

This clonotype was recorded many times. The chain employs TRBV20-1 and TRBJ2-7; D might be TRBD1 (6 bases). V was trimmed by 5 bases and J by 3 bases, leaving 14 bases between them. The CDR3 contains 13 residues. Germline V lookup: CDR1 DFQATT, CDR2 SNEGSKA (reference sequence). The CDR3 is CSARTVGLYEQYF. CDR3 in DNA: TGCAGTGCTCGGACAGTGGGCCTCTACGAGCAGTACTTC.

J is TRBJ2-7 and V is TRBV20-1; D not resolved. The CDR3 is 12 amino acids. Germline V lookup: CDR1 DFQATT, CDR2 SNEGSKA (reference sequence). Trimming cost V 2 bases and J 0 bases, with 5 bases left between them. In DNA, the CDR3 is TGCAGTGCTAGACTAGTCTCCTACGAGCAGTACTTC. This translates into CSARLVSYEQYF.

This clonotype was detected ten times or more. The J gene is TRBJ2-7, the V gene TRBV5-6; 7 nucleotides match TRBD1. Germline trimming cut 4 bases from V and 5 bases from J; bases unmatched to any gene: 12. The CDR3 loop spans 15 amino acids. Germline V gives CDR1 SGHDT, CDR2 YYEEEE. This CDR3 is CASSRRTGVGDEQYF. In DNA form, the CDR3 reads TGTGCCAGCAGCCGAAGAACAGGGGTAGGGGACGAGCAGTACTTC.

This clonotype was recorded a few times. This chain joins TRBV20-1 and TRBJ2-7, with 8 nucleotides matching TRBD1. This CDR3 contains 11 residues. The V and J ends lost 5 bases and 7 bases, in that order; junction bases with no gene match: 4. CDR1 is DFQATT, CDR2 SNEGSKA, per germline (reference sequence). This CDR3 is CSARTGREQYF. The CDR3 DNA reads TGCAGTGCTCGGACAGGGCGGGAGCAGTACTTC.

V is TRBV28 and J is TRBJ1-5, with D unresolved. The germline V gene encodes CDR1 MDHEN and CDR2 SYDVKM. The CDR3 length is 13 residues. Trimming cost V 11 bases and J 5 bases, with 16 bases left between them. CDR3 region: CASQGRDYQPQHF. In DNA form, the CDR3 reads TGTGCCTCCCAAGGAAGAGACTATCAGCCCCAGCATTTT. Full variable domain (missing parts from reference TRBV28 and TRBJ1-5): DVKVTQSSRYLVKRTGEKVFLECVQDMDHENMFWYRQDPGLGLRLIYFSYDVKMKEKGDIPEGYSVSREKKERFSLILESASTNQTSMYLCASQGRDYQPQHFGDGTRLSIL.

The chain employs TRBV6-2 or TRBV6-3 and TRBJ2-1; TRBD1 aligns across 11 bases. The V gene's germline CDR1 is MNHEY and CDR2 SVGEGT. This CDR3 has 16 residues. V trimming: 3 bases; J trimming: 4 bases; junction bases outside the gene matches: 5. The DNA for the CDR3 is TGTGCCAGCAGTTATGGGGGACAGGGGGTGTACAATGAGCAGTTCTTC. Amino acid sequence: CASSYGGQGVYNEQFF.

This clonotype came up a few times. In nucleotides, the CDR3 is TGCAGCGTATCCCCGGGGGGGGCCGGGGAGCTGTTTTTT. This encodes CSVSPGGAGELFF. The chain joins TRBV29-1 to TRBJ2-2, with TRBD2 matching over 8 bases. The V segment lost 6 bases and the J segment 6 bases; nucleotides outside the gene matches: 6. CDR3 size: 13 residues. CDR1 and CDR2 from the germline V gene are SQVTM and ANQGSEA.

Ten or more counts support this clonotype. The chain employs TRBV14 and TRBJ2-2; D gene ambiguous. The CDR3 consists of 15 residues. V was cut by 2 bases and J by 2 bases, with 9 bases left in between. Looked up from germline, CDR1 is SGHDN and CDR2 is FVKESK. DNA of the CDR3: TGTGCCAGCAGCCAAAGACGGATCAACACCGGGGAGCTGTTTTTT. It encodes CASSQRRINTGELFF.

This clonotype was seen more than once but under ten times. Sequence at one end of the junction differs from germline and may be a read error. The V gene is TRBV30, the J gene TRBJ2-1; D tentatively fits TRBD1 or TRBD2 (7 bases each). Germline V gene lookup returns CDR1 GTSNPN and CDR2 SVGIG (reference sequence). The CDR3 loop spans 15 amino acids. CDR3 DNA: TGTGCTTGGAGCGGGGCAGGGGGTTCCTACAATGAGCAGTTCTTC. The encoded protein is CAWSGAGGSYNEQFF.

This chain connects TRBV6-2 or TRBV6-3 to TRBJ1-4; 8 bases match TRBD1. Trimming cost V 7 bases and J 3 bases; bases outside gene matches: 1. Germline V gene data show CDR1 as MNHEY and CDR2 as SVGEGT. This CDR3 comprises 13 residues. The CDR3 is CASKDRANEKLFF. The CDR3 DNA follows: TGTGCCAGCAAGGACAGGGCTAATGAAAAACTGTTTTTT.

The rearrangement uses TRBV28 and TRBJ1-2; unclear D gene. The CDR3 loop spans 13 amino acids. The V and J ends lost 6 bases and 4 bases respectively, with 12 bases between them. Germline values: CDR1 MDHEN, CDR2 SYDVKM. The CDR3 loop is CASRNGLPYGYTF. In DNA, the CDR3 is TGTGCCAGCAGAAACGGACTTCCCTATGGCTACACCTTC.

This clonotype has ten or more counts. This chain connects TRBV29-1 to TRBJ2-7; weak D call: TRBD1 (6 bases). CDR1 is SQVTM and CDR2 is ANQGSEA in the germline V gene. V was shortened by 7 bases and J by 3 bases, with 13 bases between the two germline ends. The length of the CDR3 is 12 residues. The CDR3 loop is CSAGTRGYEQYF. CDR3 bases: TGCAGCGCCGGGACACGGGGCTACGAGCAGTACTTC.

This clonotype was seen a handful of times. The chain combines TRBV9 with TRBJ2-1; the match to TRBD2 covers 8 bases. Germline loops: CDR1 SGDLS, CDR2 YYNGEE. The CDR3 extends over 16 amino acids. The junction had 4 bases not matched to a gene; V was cut back by 0 bases and J by 2 bases. Written as DNA, the CDR3 is TGTGCCAGCAGCGTAGTCGAGCGGGGGACCTACAATGAGCAGTTCTTC. It encodes CASSVVERGTYNEQFF.

This clonotype occurred many times. The genes are TRBV30 and TRBJ1-2; D is ambiguous. This CDR3 has 13 residues. Germline CDR1 reads GTSNPN; CDR2 reads SVGIG (reference sequence). V was cut by 5 bases and J by 8 bases, with 18 bases left in between. CDR3 residues: CAWAAGPSLGYTF. In DNA, the CDR3 is TGTGCCTGGGCGGCAGGACCAAGCCTAGGCTACACCTTC.

Only a few counts were recorded for this clonotype. With a much larger clone just one base away, this may be a read error. V and J are TRBV12-3 or TRBV12-4 and TRBJ2-3; 7 nucleotides match TRBD1. CDR3 length: 13 residues. Here the CDR3 reads CATTGTATATQYF. In DNA form, the CDR3 reads TGTGCCACGACCGGGACAGCCACAGCTACGCAGTATTTT.

This clonotype appeared many times. The CDR3 region has the DNA TGTGCCAGCAGCTTAGAGGGCGAGCAGTTCTTC. The encoded protein is CASSLEGEQFF. The chain carries TRBV7-9 and TRBJ2-1; D is uncertain. Looked up from germline, CDR1 is SEHNR and CDR2 is FQNEAQ (reference sequence). The CDR3 consists of 11 residues. Trimming left V 1 base short and J 10 bases short, with 5 bases between.

This clonotype was observed at least ten times. This chain links TRBV6-4 with TRBJ2-7; D remains unclear. The CDR3 loop spans 11 amino acids. Trimming took off 5 bases at V and 3 bases at J, with 5 bases between the two ends. CDR1 is MRHNA, CDR2 SNTAGT, per germline. The chain's CDR3 is CASSIYYEQYF. DNA of the CDR3: TGTGCCAGCAGTATATACTACGAGCAGTACTTC.

This clonotype was seen more than once but under ten times. V usage is TRBV12-3 or TRBV12-4 and J usage is TRBJ1-4, with TRBD1 as a possible D gene (6 bases). The CDR3 sequence is 13 residues long. The V gene lost 8 bases and the J gene lost 5 bases, with 12 bases spanning the gap. This CDR3 is CASGTGINEKLFF. In DNA form, the CDR3 reads TGTGCCAGCGGCACAGGGATCAATGAAAAACTGTTTTTT.

This clonotype has just a few counts. The chain recombines TRBV25-1 with TRBJ2-1; TRBD2 agrees at 7 bases. Germline CDR1 is MGHDK and CDR2 is SYGVNS. The CDR3 is made up of 17 amino acids. V shed 5 bases and J 1 base; nucleotides not matched to a gene: 11. The CDR3 region has the DNA TGTGCCAGCAGTCCAACTCGACGCGGGAGTTCCTACAATGAGCAGTTCTTC. It translates to CASSPTRRGSSYNEQFF.

This clonotype came up many times. The DNA for the CDR3 is TGTGCCAGCAGCTCAAGGAGGGGCACCACAGATACGCAGTATTTT. This translates into CASSSRRGTTDTQYF. The chain combines TRBV7-9 with TRBJ2-3; possible D gene TRBD2, 6 bases. The germline gives CDR1 SEHNR, CDR2 FQNEAQ (reference sequence). The CDR3 length is 15 residues. Trimming cost V 4 bases and J 2 bases, with 13 bases left between them. Filled out from reference TRBV7-9 and TRBJ2-3, the complete variable domain reads DTGVSQNPRHKITKRGQNVTFRCDPISEHNRLYWYRQTLGQGPEFLTYFQNEAQLEKSRLLSDRFSAERPKGSFSTLEIQRTEQGDSAMYLCASSSRRGTTDTQYFGPGTRLTVL.

Of note for this clonotype: A much more abundant neighbour one base away suggests this may be a read error. The CDR3 reads CASSYSMGGEWVTNTGELFF. CDR3 bases: TGTGCCAGCAGTTACTCGATGGGCGGGGAGTGGGTTACGAACACCGGGGAGCTGTTTTTT. The chain couples TRBV6-2 or TRBV6-3 to TRBJ2-2, with a possible D match to TRBD2 (6 bases). Trimming left V 0 bases short and J 0 bases short, with 20 bases between. The CDR3 consists of 20 residues. Germline CDR1 and CDR2: MNHEY and SVGEGT.

This clonotype has a count of ten or more. V usage is TRBV11-2 and J usage is TRBJ1-2; D is unclear. The CDR3 runs 11 residues. Trimming removed 3 bases from V and 7 bases from J, with 6 bases in between. Germline values: CDR1 SGHAT, CDR2 FQNNGV. The CDR3 loop reads CASSFRSGYTF. The CDR3 region has the DNA TGTGCCAGCAGCTTCAGGAGTGGCTACACCTTC.

This clonotype came up a few times. The V gene is TRBV11-2, the J gene TRBJ2-6; no clear D. The CDR3 is 15 amino acids. V dropped 3 bases and J dropped 0 bases, with 6 bases sitting between them. Germline V CDR1 and CDR2: SGHAT, FQNNGV. CDR3 sequence reads: CASSFGHSGANVLTF. CDR3 sequence (DNA): TGTGCCAGCAGCTTCGGGCACTCTGGGGCCAACGTCCTGACTTTC.